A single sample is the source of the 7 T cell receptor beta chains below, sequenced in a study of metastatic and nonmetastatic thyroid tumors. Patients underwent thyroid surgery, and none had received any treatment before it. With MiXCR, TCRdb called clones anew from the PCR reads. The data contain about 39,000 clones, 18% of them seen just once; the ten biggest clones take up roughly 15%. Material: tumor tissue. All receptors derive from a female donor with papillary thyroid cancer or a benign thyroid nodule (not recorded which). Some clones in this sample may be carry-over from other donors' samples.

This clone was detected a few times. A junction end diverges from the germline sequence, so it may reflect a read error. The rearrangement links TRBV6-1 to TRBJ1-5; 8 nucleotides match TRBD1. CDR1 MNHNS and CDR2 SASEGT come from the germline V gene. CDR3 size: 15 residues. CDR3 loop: CASSRTGKGNQLQHF. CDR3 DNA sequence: TGTGCCAGCAGTCGGACAGGGAAGGGTAACCAGCTCCAGCATTTT.

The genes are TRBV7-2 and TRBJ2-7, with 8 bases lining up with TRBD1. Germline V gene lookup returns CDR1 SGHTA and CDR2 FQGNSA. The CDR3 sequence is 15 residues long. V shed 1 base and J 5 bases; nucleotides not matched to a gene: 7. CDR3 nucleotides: TGTGCCAGCAGCTTAGGTGGGACAGGTGGTAACGAGCAGTACTTC. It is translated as CASSLGGTGGNEQYF.

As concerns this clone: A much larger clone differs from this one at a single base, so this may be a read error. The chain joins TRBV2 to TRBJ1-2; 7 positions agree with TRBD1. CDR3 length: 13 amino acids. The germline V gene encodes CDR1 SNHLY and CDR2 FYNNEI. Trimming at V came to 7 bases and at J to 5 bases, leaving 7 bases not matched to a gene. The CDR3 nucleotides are TGTGCCAGCATGGCGGGACAGTTGTATGGCTACACCTTC. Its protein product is CASMAGQLYGYTF.

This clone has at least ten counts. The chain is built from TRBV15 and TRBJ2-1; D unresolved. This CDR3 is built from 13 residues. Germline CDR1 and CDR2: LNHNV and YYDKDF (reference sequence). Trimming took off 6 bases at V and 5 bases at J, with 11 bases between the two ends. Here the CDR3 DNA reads TGTGCCACCAGTATCGACTTTGACAATGAGCAGTTCTTC. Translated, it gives CATSIDFDNEQFF. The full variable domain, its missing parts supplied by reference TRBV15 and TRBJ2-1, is DAMVIQNPRYQVTQFGKPVTLSCSQTLNHNVMYWYQQKSSQAPKLLFHYYDKDFNNEADTPDNFQSRRPNTSFCFLDIRSPGLGDTAMYLCATSIDFDNEQFFGPGTRLTVL.

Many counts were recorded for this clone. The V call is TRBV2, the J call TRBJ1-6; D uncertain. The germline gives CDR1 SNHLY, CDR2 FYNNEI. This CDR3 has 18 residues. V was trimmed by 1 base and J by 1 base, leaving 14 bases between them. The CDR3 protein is CASSEDRRALSYNSPLHF. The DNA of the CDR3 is TGTGCCAGCAGTGAAGATCGTAGGGCATTGTCCTATAATTCACCCCTCCACTTT.

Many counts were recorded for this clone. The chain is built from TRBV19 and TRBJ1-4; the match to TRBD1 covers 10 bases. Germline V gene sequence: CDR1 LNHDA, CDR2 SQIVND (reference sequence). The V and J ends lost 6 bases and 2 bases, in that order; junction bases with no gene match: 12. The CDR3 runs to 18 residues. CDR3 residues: CASRPTGQGKRTNEKLFF. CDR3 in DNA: TGTGCCAGTAGGCCCACGGGACAGGGGAAAAGGACTAATGAAAAACTGTTTTTT. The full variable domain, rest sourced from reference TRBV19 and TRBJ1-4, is DGGITQSPKYLFRKEGQNVTLSCEQNLNHDAMYWYRQDPGQGLRLIYYSQIVNDFQKGDIAEGYSVSREKKESFPLTVTSAQKNPTAFYLCASRPTGQGKRTNEKLFFGSGTQLSVL.

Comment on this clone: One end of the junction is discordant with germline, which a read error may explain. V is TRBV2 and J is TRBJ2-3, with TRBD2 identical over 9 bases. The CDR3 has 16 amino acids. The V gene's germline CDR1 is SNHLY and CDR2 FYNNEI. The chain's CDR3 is CASSPVTSGSTDTQYF. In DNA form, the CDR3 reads TGTGCCAGCAGTCCCGTGACTAGCGGCAGCACAGATACTCAGTATTTT.